The 3 T cell receptor beta chains presented below share a single source sample, sequenced in a study of shared clonotypes between healthy human individuals. Positive CCR7 selection of CD45RO-negative cells yielded the naive CD8 cells, and terminally differentiated effector memory CD45RA+ cells were excluded. Clones were read by immunoSEQ multiplex PCR, and TCRdb kept only the in-frame ones, dropping some. The repertoire holds around 2.1 million clones, with approximately 94% as singletons. The sequencing sample was made of naive CD8+ T cells from PBMCs. The receptors were sampled from a man between 18 and 35 years old in good health. Some clones in this sample may be carry-over from other donors' samples.

The chain uses TRBV10-3 and TRBJ1-2; D might be TRBD1 (5 bases). Germline-derived CDR1 and CDR2 are ENHRY and SYGVKD. This CDR3 region has 14 residues. The germline V and J ends were trimmed by 2 bases and 5 bases, with 12 bases remaining between them. The CDR3 loop reads CAISEPSGGYGYTF. The CDR3 coding sequence is TGTGCCATCAGTGAGCCCTCCGGGGGGTATGGCTACACCTTC.

V and J are TRBV4-2 and TRBJ2-7; 11 bases are a match to TRBD2. CDR3 length: 15 amino acids. V was pared by 6 bases and J by 0 bases, with 4 bases of the junction left unmatched. Germline V gene sequence: CDR1 LGHNA, CDR2 YNFKEQ. As DNA, the CDR3 is TGTGCCAGCAGAATGGGACTAGCGGACTCCTACGAGCAGTACTTC. This translates into CASRMGLADSYEQYF.

The chain employs TRBV19 and TRBJ2-7; 9 nucleotides align to TRBD2. Germline trimming cut 3 bases from V and 1 base from J; bases unmatched to any gene: 13. The germline gives CDR1 LNHDA, CDR2 SQIVND (reference sequence). The length of the CDR3 is 18 residues. The CDR3 is CASSMTGGRAFWSYEQYF. CDR3 in DNA: TGTGCCAGTAGTATGACGGGCGGGAGGGCCTTCTGGTCCTACGAGCAGTACTTC.